Below, 25 T cell receptor beta chains from the same sample are listed, as sequenced in a study of blood T cell repertoires in COVID-19. Generated by immunoSEQ multiplex PCR, the TCRdb table keeps only in-frame clones and is missing some. This sample has 250,000 to 300,000 clones, with about 91% found just once. Material: PBMCs or T cells enriched from blood (not recorded which). The receptors originated from a human donor in a cohort exposed to, infected with or recovered from COVID-19 (not recorded which). The donor label of this sample is uncertain.

The chain employs TRBV9 and TRBJ2-5; 11 bases line up with TRBD2. Germline V gives CDR1 SGDLS, CDR2 YYNGEE. Trimming cost V 4 bases and J 2 bases; bases outside gene matches: 10. CDR3 length: 17 residues. CDR3 loop: CASSRPLAGDSQETQYF. For the CDR3, the DNA is TGTGCCAGCAGCCGGCCACTAGCGGGGGACTCACAAGAGACCCAGTACTTC.

The rearrangement joins TRBV4-2 to TRBJ1-1; D remains ambiguous. CDR3 size: 15 residues. In germline, CDR1 is LGHNA, CDR2 YNFKEQ. The ends were cut back, 0 bases at V and 1 base at J, with 9 bases in the middle. The CDR3 loop reads CASSQDLAGNTEAFF. The CDR3 region has the DNA TGTGCCAGCAGCCAAGATCTGGCGGGGAACACTGAAGCTTTCTTT.

The sample holds a few counts of this clone. V gene TRBV4-1 combines with J gene TRBJ1-2; 9 bases map to TRBD1. CDR1 and CDR2 from the germline V gene are MGHRA and YSYEKL. The CDR3 length is 14 residues. V gave up 6 bases and J gave up 5 bases; unmatched junction bases: 7. DNA for the CDR3: TGCGCCAGCAGTAACAGGGGGCGGAGGTATGGCTACACCTTC. Translated, it gives CASSNRGRRYGYTF.

This clone was recorded once. The chain couples TRBV19 to TRBJ1-6; a weak D match, TRBD1 (5 bases). The CDR3 loop spans 16 amino acids. CDR1 is LNHDA, CDR2 SQIVND, per germline (reference sequence). V was pared by 0 bases and J by 7 bases, with 13 bases between. The CDR3 nucleotides are TGTGCCAGTAGTATAGAATCGGGGGAACCAAATTCACCCCTCCACTTT. Protein: CASSIESGEPNSPLHF.

V gene TRBV29-1 combines with J gene TRBJ1-4, with D unresolved. Trimming cost V 4 bases and J 8 bases, with 14 bases left between them. The CDR3 totals 13 residues. Germline V gene lookup returns CDR1 SQVTM and CDR2 ANQGSEA. The CDR3 protein is CSVGVGSREKLFF. CDR3 DNA: TGCAGCGTTGGGGTCGGGTCTCGCGAAAAACTGTTTTTT. Variable domain in full (rest from reference TRBV29-1 and TRBJ1-4): SAVISQKPSRDICQRGTSLTIQCQVDSQVTMMFWYRQQPGQSLTLIATANQGSEATYESGFVIDKFPISRPNLTFSTLTVSNMSPEDSSIYLCSVGVGSREKLFFGSGTQLSVL.

This clone was seen just once. The genes are TRBV7-2 and TRBJ2-1; D gene unclear. Germline V gives CDR1 SGHTA, CDR2 FQGNSA. Between the trimmed V and J ends, which lost 8 bases and 1 base, there was a span of 18 bases. The CDR3 spans 16 residues. CDR3 nucleotides: TGTGCCAGCGGCCCGAGCCCGTGGGCGTCCTACAATGAGCAGTTCTTC. This translates into CASGPSPWASYNEQFF.

V gene TRBV27 combines with J gene TRBJ2-2; TRBD1 might be the D (7 bases). V was clipped by 2 bases and J by 1 base, with 17 bases between them. Per the germline V gene, CDR1 is MNHEY and CDR2 is SMNVEV (reference sequence). This CDR3 spans 18 amino acids. CDR3 nucleotides: TGTGCCAGCAGTTTAAGTGATTTCAGGGGGGTGAACACCGGGGAGCTGTTTTTT. Protein product: CASSLSDFRGVNTGELFF.

This sequence joins TRBV5-1 and TRBJ2-7; 7 bases agree with TRBD2. After removal of 4 bases from V and 4 bases from J, the junction contained 2 bases not matched to a gene. The germline V gene has CDR1 SGHRS and CDR2 YFSETQ. The CDR3 extends over 12 amino acids. The CDR3 nucleotides are TGCGCCAGCAGCGGCGGGGGTTACGAGCAGTACTTC. Translation: CASSGGGYEQYF. The complete variable domain, with remaining parts taken from reference TRBV5-1 and TRBJ2-7, reads KAGVTQTPRYLIKTRGQQVTLSCSPISGHRSVSWYQQTPGQGLQFLFEYFSETQRNKGNFPGRFSGRQFSNSRSEMNVSTLELGDSALYLCASSGGGYEQYFGPGTRLTVT.

This chain uses TRBV27 with TRBJ2-4; 9 nucleotides agree with TRBD1. The CDR3 runs 13 residues. Germline-derived CDR1 and CDR2 are MNHEY and SMNVEV (reference sequence). The J segment lost 7 bases and the V segment lost 2 bases, leaving 0 bases of the junction unmatched. The CDR3 nucleotides read TGTGCCAGCAGTTTAGGGACAGGGAACATTCAGTACTTC. Its protein product is CASSLGTGNIQYF.

This chain links TRBV5-6 with TRBJ1-2; D uncertain. Between the trimmed V and J ends, which lost 0 bases and 6 bases, there was a span of 6 bases. This CDR3 region has 12 residues. Germline V gene lookup returns CDR1 SGHDT and CDR2 YYEEEE. The CDR3 sequence is CASSLVGDGYTF. Written as DNA, the CDR3 is TGTGCCAGCAGCTTGGTCGGAGATGGCTACACCTTC.

The J gene is TRBJ1-2, the V gene TRBV23-1, with 8 bases matching TRBD1. TRBV23-1 falls under the ORF class, with uncertain function. CDR3 length: 14 residues. The V and J ends lost 2 bases and 6 bases, in that order; junction bases with no gene match: 5. The CDR3 here is CASSQGDRKHGYTF. DNA for the CDR3: TGCGCCAGCAGTCAAGGGGACAGGAAACATGGCTACACCTTC.

V and J are TRBV12-5 and TRBJ1-1; no reliable D call. CDR3 size: 12 residues. V gave up 5 bases and J gave up 1 base, with 5 bases separating them. Germline CDR1 is LGHNT and CDR2 is FRNRAP. CDR3 coding DNA: TGTGCTAGTGGTCTAGCGAACACTGAAGCTTTCTTT. Translation: CASGLANTEAFF.

This chain connects TRBV14 to TRBJ1-1, with D uncertain. Germline V gene data show CDR1 as SGHDN and CDR2 as FVKESK. V was trimmed by 1 base and J by 4 bases, leaving 10 bases between them. This CDR3 has 14 residues. The CDR3 spells CASSQASQITEAFF. CDR3 DNA: TGTGCCAGCAGCCAAGCATCCCAAATCACTGAAGCTTTCTTT.

V usage is TRBV4-1 and J usage is TRBJ1-2; D is perhaps TRBD1 (6 bases). The ends were cut back, 3 bases at V and 9 bases at J, with 14 bases in the middle. The CDR3 sequence is 13 residues long. CDR1 and CDR2 (germline): MGHRA, YSYEKL. CDR3 sequence (DNA): TGCGCCAGCAGCCAGTCAAACAGGGTCAGCTACACCTTC. Protein sequence: CASSQSNRVSYTF.

This rearrangement joins TRBV5-5 to TRBJ2-3, with D tentatively TRBD1 (6 bases). The germline CDR1 and CDR2 sequences are SGHKS and YYEKEE (reference sequence). The CDR3 totals 15 residues. V lost 6 bases, J lost 0 bases, and 14 bases lay in between. In DNA form, the CDR3 reads TGTGCCAGCACCGGACAGCCCTCTAGCACAGATACGCAGTATTTT. This sequence encodes CASTGQPSSTDTQYF.

The chain combines TRBV15 with TRBJ2-2; 9 bases are a match to TRBD2. The CDR3 has 15 residues. The germline V gene has CDR1 LNHNV and CDR2 YYDKDF (reference sequence). Trimming cost V 2 bases and J 4 bases; bases outside gene matches: 2. The CDR3 region has the DNA TGTGCCACCAGCAGAAGGACTAGCGCCACCGGGGAGCTGTTTTTT. Residues: CATSRRTSATGELFF. The variable domain in full, completed from reference TRBV15 and TRBJ2-2, reads DAMVIQNPRYQVTQFGKPVTLSCSQTLNHNVMYWYQQKSSQAPKLLFHYYDKDFNNEADTPDNFQSRRPNTSFCFLDIRSPGLGDTAMYLCATSRRTSATGELFFGEGSRLTVL.

The chain carries TRBV21-1 and TRBJ1-6; whether TRBD1, the table's D call, matches the DNA was not checked. TRBV21-1 is listed as a pseudogene. The CDR3 loop spans 18 amino acids. Written as DNA, the CDR3 is TGTGCCAGCAGCAAAGTTAGCAGGGCCGGGTCCTATAATTCACCCCTCCACTTT. Protein product: CASSKVSRAGSYNSPLHF.

The table lists this clone with a count of one. The chain employs TRBV9 and TRBJ1-3; D ambiguous. Germline CDR1 reads SGDLS; CDR2 reads YYNGEE. The length of the CDR3 is 14 residues. Trimming removed 3 bases at V and 2 bases at J, with 9 bases between. The CDR3 region is CASSGPGTGNTIYF. The CDR3 nucleotides are TGTGCCAGCAGCGGGCCGGGGACTGGAAACACCATATATTTT.

The V and J genes are TRBV7-2 and TRBJ1-2, with 7 bases matching TRBD1. CDR3 size: 15 residues. Germline CDR1 reads SGHTA; CDR2 reads FQGNSA. J lost 2 bases, V lost 1 base, and 4 bases had no gene match. For the CDR3, the DNA is TGTGCCAGCAGCTTAGACAGGGGTACCAACTATGGCTACACCTTC. Translated, it gives CASSLDRGTNYGYTF.

The chain has TRBV12-3 or TRBV12-4 and TRBJ1-4, with D unresolved. V was shortened by 6 bases and J by 4 bases, with 9 bases between the two germline ends. This CDR3 spans 13 amino acids. The CDR3, as DNA: TGTGCCAGCAGCCCCAGGTTTAATGAAAAACTGTTTTTT. Encoded protein: CASSPRFNEKLFF.

This chain connects TRBV30 to TRBJ2-6; D not resolved. With 0 bases removed from V and 0 bases from J, the gap between germline ends came to 6 bases. The length of the CDR3 is 15 residues. Germline CDR1 GTSNPN, CDR2 SVGIG (reference sequence). CDR3 region: CAWSVPVSGANVLTF. The CDR3 DNA sequence: TGTGCCTGGAGTGTACCAGTCTCTGGGGCCAACGTCCTGACTTTC.

The chain joins TRBV7-2 to TRBJ2-5; 11 bases match TRBD1. V was pared by 4 bases and J by 4 bases, with 8 bases of the junction left unmatched. Per the germline V gene, CDR1 is SGHTA and CDR2 is FQGNSA. The CDR3 consists of 16 residues. The CDR3 region is CASSSNGGQGAETQYF. The CDR3 DNA reads TGTGCCAGCAGCTCAAATGGAGGACAGGGGGCAGAGACCCAGTACTTC.

The chain has TRBV27 and TRBJ1-2, with 9 bases identical to TRBD1. CDR3 length: 17 amino acids. V dropped 4 bases and J dropped 1; count of bases not matched to a gene: 10. Germline lookup yields CDR1 MNHEY and CDR2 SMNVEV (reference sequence). CDR3 protein: CASSSNIRQGVNYGYTF. The CDR3 DNA reads as TGTGCCAGCAGTTCGAATATACGACAGGGGGTTAACTATGGCTACACCTTC.

The chain couples TRBV15 to TRBJ2-2; D is unresolved. From germline, CDR1 is LNHNV and CDR2 YYDKDF (reference sequence). The CDR3 is 14 amino acids. With 1 base removed from V and 2 bases from J, the gap between germline ends came to 5 bases. CDR3 region: CATSRVRNTGELFF. The CDR3 DNA reads TGTGCCACCAGCAGAGTGAGAAACACCGGGGAGCTGTTTTTT.

The gene calls are TRBV6-5 and TRBJ1-5; unclear D gene. V lost 0 bases, J lost 7 bases, and 13 bases lay in between. There are 15 residues in the CDR3. From germline, CDR1 is MNHEY and CDR2 SVGAGI. CDR3 loop: CASSYSHTIPQPQHF. CDR3 nucleotides: TGTGCCAGCAGTTACTCCCACACTATTCCGCAGCCCCAGCATTTT.